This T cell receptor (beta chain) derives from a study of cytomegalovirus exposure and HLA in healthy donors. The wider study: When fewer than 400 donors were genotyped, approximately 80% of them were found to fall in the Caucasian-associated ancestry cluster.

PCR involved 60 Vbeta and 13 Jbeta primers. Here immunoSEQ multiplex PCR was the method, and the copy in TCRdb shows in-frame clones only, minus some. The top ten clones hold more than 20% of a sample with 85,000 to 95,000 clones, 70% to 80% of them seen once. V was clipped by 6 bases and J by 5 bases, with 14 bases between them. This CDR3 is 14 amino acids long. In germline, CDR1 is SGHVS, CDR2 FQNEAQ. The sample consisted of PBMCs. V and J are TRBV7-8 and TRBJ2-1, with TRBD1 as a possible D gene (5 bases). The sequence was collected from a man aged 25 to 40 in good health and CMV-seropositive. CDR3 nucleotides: TGTGCCAGCAGGGGGCTAACAGCAAACAATGAGCAGTTCTTC. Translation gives CASRGLTANNEQFF.